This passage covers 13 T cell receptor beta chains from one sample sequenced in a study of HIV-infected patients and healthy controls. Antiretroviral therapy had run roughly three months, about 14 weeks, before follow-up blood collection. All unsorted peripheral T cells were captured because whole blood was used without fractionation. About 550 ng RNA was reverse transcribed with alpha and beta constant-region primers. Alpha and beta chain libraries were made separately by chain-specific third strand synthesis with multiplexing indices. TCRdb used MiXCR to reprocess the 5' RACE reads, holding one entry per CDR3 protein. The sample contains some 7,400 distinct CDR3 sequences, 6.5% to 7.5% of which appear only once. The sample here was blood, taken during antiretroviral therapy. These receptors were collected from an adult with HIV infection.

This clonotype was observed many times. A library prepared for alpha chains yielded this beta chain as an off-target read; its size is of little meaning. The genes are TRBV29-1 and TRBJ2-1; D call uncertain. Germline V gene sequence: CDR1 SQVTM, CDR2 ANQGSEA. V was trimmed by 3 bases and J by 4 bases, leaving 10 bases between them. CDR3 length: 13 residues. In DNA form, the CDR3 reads TGCAGCGTTGATCAGCGAAATTACAATGAGCAGTTCTTC. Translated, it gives CSVDQRNYNEQFF.

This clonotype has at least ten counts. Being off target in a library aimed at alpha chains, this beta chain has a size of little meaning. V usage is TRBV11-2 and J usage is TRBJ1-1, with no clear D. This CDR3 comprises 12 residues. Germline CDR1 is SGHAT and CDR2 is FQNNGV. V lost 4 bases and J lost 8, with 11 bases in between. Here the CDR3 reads CASSSAASEAFF. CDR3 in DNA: TGTGCCAGCAGCTCGGCAGCCAGCGAAGCTTTCTTT.

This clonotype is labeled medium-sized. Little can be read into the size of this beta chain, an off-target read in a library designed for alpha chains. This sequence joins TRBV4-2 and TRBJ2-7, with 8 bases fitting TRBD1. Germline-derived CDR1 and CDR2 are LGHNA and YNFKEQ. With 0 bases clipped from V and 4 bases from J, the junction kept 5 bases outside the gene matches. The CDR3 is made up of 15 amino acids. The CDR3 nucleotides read TGTGCCAGCAGCCAAGAGGGACAGGCCCCTTACGAGCAGTACTTC. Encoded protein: CASSQEGQAPYEQYF.

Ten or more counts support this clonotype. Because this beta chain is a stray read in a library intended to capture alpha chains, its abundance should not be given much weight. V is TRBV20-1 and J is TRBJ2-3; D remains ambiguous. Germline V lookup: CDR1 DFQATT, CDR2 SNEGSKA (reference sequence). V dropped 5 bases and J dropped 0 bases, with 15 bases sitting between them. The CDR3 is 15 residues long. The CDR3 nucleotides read TGCAGTGCTCCCAGTTGGGATCGTAGCACAGATACGCAGTATTTT. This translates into CSAPSWDRSTDTQYF.

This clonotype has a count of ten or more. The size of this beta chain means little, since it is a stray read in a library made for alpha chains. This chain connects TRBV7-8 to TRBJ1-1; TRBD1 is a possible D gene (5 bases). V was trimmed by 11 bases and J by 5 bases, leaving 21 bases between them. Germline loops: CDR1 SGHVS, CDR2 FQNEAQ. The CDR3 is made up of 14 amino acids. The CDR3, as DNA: TGTGCCGGCGCCGACCCTGGATGGGGGACTGAAGCTTTCTTT. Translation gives CAGADPGWGTEAFF.

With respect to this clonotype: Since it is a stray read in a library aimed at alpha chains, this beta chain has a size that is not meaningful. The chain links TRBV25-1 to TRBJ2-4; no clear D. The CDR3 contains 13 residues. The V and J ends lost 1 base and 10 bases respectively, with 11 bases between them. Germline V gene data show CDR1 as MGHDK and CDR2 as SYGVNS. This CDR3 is CASSESGRWIQYF. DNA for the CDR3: TGTGCCAGCAGTGAATCCGGCCGTTGGATTCAGTACTTC. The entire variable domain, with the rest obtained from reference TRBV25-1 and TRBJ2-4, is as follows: EADIYQTPRYLVIGTGKKITLECSQTMGHDKMYWYQQDPGMELHLIHYSYGVNSTEKGDLSSESTVSRIRTEHFPLTLESARPSHTSQYLCASSESGRWIQYFGAGTRLSVL.

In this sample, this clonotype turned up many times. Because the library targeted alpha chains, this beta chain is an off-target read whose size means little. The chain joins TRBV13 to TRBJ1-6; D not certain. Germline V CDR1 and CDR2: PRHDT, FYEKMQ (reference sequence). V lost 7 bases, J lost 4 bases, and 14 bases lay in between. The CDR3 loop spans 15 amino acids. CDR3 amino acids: CASTTDGEYNSPLHF. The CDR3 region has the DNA TGTGCCAGCACCACGGACGGCGAATATAATTCACCCCTCCACTTT. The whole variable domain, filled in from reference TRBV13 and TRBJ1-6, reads AAGVIQSPRHLIKEKRETATLKCYPIPRHDTVYWYQQGPGQDPQFLISFYEKMQSDKGSIPDRFSAQQFSDYHSELNMSSLELGDSALYFCASTTDGEYNSPLHFGNGTRLTVT.

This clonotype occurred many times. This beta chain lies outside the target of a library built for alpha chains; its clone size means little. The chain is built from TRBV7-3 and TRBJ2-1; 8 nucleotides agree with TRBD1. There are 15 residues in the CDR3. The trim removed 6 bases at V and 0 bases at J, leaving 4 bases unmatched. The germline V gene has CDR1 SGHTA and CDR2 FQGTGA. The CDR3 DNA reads TGTGCCAGCAGTTCCGGACAGGGCTCCTACAATGAGCAGTTCTTC. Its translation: CASSSGQGSYNEQFF.

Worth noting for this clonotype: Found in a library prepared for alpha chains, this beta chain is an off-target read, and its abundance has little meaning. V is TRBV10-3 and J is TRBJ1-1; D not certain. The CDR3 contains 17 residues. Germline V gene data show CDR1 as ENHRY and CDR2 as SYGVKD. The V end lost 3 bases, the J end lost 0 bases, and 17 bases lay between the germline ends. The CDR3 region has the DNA TGTGCCATCAGTGATCCGATCCGGGCTCCCATGAACACTGAAGCTTTCTTT. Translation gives CAISDPIRAPMNTEAFF.

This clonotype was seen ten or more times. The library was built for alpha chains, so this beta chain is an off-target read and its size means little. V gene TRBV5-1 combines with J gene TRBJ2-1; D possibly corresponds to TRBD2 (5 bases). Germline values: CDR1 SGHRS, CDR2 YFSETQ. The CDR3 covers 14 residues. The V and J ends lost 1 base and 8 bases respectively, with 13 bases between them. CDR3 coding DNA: TGCGCCAGCAGCTTGACCCAACTAGGCGATGAGCAGTTCTTC. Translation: CASSLTQLGDEQFF.

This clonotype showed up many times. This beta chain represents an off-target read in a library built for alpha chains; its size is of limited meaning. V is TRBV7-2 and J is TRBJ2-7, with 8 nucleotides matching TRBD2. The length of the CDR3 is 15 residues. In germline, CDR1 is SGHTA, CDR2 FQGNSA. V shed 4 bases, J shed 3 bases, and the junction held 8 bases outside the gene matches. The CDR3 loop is CASSYRAGAHYEQYF. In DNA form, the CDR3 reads TGTGCCAGCAGCTACCGAGCGGGAGCACACTACGAGCAGTACTTC.

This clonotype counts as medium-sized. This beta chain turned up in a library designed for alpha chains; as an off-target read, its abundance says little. CDR3: CASSIAGSYQPQHF. Here the CDR3 DNA reads TGTGCCAGTAGTATAGCAGGGAGTTATCAGCCCCAGCATTTT. The rearrangement joins TRBV19 to TRBJ1-5, with D possibly being TRBD1 (5 bases). CDR1 is LNHDA, CDR2 SQIVND, per germline (reference sequence). CDR3 length: 14 residues. The V and J ends lost 1 base and 5 bases respectively, with 9 bases between them.

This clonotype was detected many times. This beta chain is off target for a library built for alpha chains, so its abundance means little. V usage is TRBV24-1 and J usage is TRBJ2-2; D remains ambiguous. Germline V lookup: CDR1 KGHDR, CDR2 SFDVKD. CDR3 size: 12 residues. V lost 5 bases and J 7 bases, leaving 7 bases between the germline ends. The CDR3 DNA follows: TGTGCCACCAGTGTTGGGATCGGGGAGCTGTTTTTT. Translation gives CATSVGIGELFF.